The 18 T cell receptor beta chains reported below all come from one sample, sequenced in a study of early T cells in non-severe SARS-CoV-2 infection. MiXCR, applied by TCRdb to the 5' RACE reads, yields one record per CDR3 protein. The repertoire includes about 83,000 distinct CDR3 sequences, approximately 13% of them detected once, and around 1.5% sits in the top ten. What was sequenced was whole blood. The receptor set was obtained from an adult who was a healthcare worker with PCR-confirmed SARS-CoV-2 infection or an uninfected control (not recorded which).

The chain is built from TRBV9 and TRBJ1-1; TRBD1 might be the D (6 bases). V was trimmed by 0 bases and J by 6 bases, leaving 12 bases between them. Germline lookup yields CDR1 SGDLS and CDR2 YYNGEE. The CDR3 is 14 amino acids. The CDR3 spells CASSVEWGAAEAFF. The CDR3, as DNA: TGTGCCAGCAGCGTAGAATGGGGGGCAGCTGAAGCTTTCTTT.

This clonotype was detected only a few times. This chain connects TRBV5-1 to TRBJ2-3; 9 bases align to TRBD1. Germline values: CDR1 SGHRS, CDR2 YFSETQ. The CDR3 runs to 15 residues. With V trimmed by 0 bases and J by 5 bases, 4 bases remained unmatched. This CDR3 reads CASSLGDRVVDTQYF. The CDR3 region has the DNA TGCGCCAGCAGCTTGGGGGACAGGGTGGTAGATACGCAGTATTTT.

This clonotype was seen a few times. The chain couples TRBV6-6 to TRBJ1-1; D is perhaps TRBD1 (6 bases). Germline-derived CDR1 and CDR2 are MNHNY and SVGAGI (reference sequence). The V end was cut by 8 bases, the J end by 0 bases, with 10 bases between. The CDR3 has 13 amino acids. The CDR3 loop reads CASADRLNTEAFF. The CDR3 DNA sequence: TGTGCCAGCGCGGACAGACTGAACACTGAAGCTTTCTTT.

The genes are TRBV3-1 and TRBJ1-6; 7 bases are shared with TRBD1. From germline, CDR1 is LGHDT and CDR2 YNNKEL (reference sequence). The CDR3 consists of 16 residues. V dropped 3 bases and J dropped 5; count of bases not matched to a gene: 7. CDR3 amino acids: CASSQVQGYNNSPLHF. CDR3 DNA: TGTGCCAGCAGCCAGGTACAGGGGTACAATAATTCACCCCTCCACTTT.

This clonotype turned up a few times. The chain has TRBV5-1 and TRBJ2-1; D is uncertain. The CDR3 extends over 13 amino acids. Per germline, CDR1 SGHRS and CDR2 YFSETQ. V was clipped by 1 base and J by 6 bases, with 8 bases between them. CDR3 in DNA: TGCGCCAGCAGCTTGATGACATTCAATGAGCAGTTCTTC. Amino acids: CASSLMTFNEQFF.

In its sample, this clonotype was seen a few times. The chain links TRBV10-3 to TRBJ1-1; TRBD1 aligns across 9 bases. Germline CDR1 ENHRY, CDR2 SYGVKD. CDR3 length: 14 residues. V lost 5 bases and J lost 3; bases outside the gene matches: 4. CDR3 bases: TGTGCCATCAGTCCCGGGACAGGGTACACTGAAGCTTTCTTT. The encoded protein is CAISPGTGYTEAFF.

This clonotype has only a few counts. The CDR3 loop is CASSRTGAWNTIYF. CDR3 nucleotides: TGTGCCAGCAGCCGGACAGGGGCTTGGAACACCATATATTTT. The gene calls are TRBV7-2 and TRBJ1-3; 9 bases are shared with TRBD1. The germline CDR1 and CDR2 sequences are SGHTA and FQGNSA. The CDR3 totals 14 residues. The junction had 6 bases not matched to a gene; V was cut back by 5 bases and J by 7 bases. The full variable domain, completed using reference TRBV7-2 and TRBJ1-3, is GAGVSQSPSNKVTEKGKDVELRCDPISGHTALYWYRQSLGQGLEFLIYFQGNSAPDKSGLPSDRFSAERTGGSVSTLTIQRTQQEDSAVYLCASSRTGAWNTIYFGEGSWLTVV.

The CDR3 nucleotides are TGTGCCAGCAGCTTAGGGGCCCCGGGACAGCCTAACTATGGCTACACCTTC. Its protein is CASSLGAPGQPNYGYTF. The chain links TRBV11-2 to TRBJ1-2; 7 bases map to TRBD1. The CDR3 has 17 amino acids. CDR1 SGHAT and CDR2 FQNNGV come from the germline V gene. V gave up 1 base and J gave up 0 bases; unmatched junction bases: 8.

This sequence joins TRBV10-3 and TRBJ2-5; possible D gene TRBD1, 7 bases. Germline CDR1 and CDR2: ENHRY and SYGVKD. The V end lost 4 bases, the J end lost 8 bases, and 14 bases lay between the germline ends. The CDR3 totals 13 residues. The CDR3 loop reads CAISVGRGETQYF. CDR3 nucleotides: TGTGCCATCAGTGTGGGCAGGGGGGAAACCCAGTACTTC.

This clonotype has only a few counts. The rearrangement joins TRBV10-3 to TRBJ2-1; D call uncertain. V lost 3 bases to trimming and J lost 4 bases, with 7 bases between them. Germline CDR1 is ENHRY and CDR2 is SYGVKD. This CDR3 has 13 residues. The CDR3 nucleotides read TGTGCCATCAGTGAAGGGCAGTACAATGAGCAGTTCTTC. Amino acids: CAISEGQYNEQFF.

A remark on this clonotype: The CDR3 end shows no conserved phenylalanine or tryptophan, and so a read error is likely. The limits of the CDR3 on the DNA are not certain, so only TCRdb's listed CDR3 is given. The chain employs TRBV10-3 and TRBJ1-1. The V gene's germline CDR1 is ENHRY and CDR2 SYGVKD. Both ends counted, the CDR3 spans 15 residues. CDR3 sequence reads: CAISDPTWIGTEAFL.

The rearrangement uses TRBV6-6 and TRBJ2-7; D possibly corresponds to TRBD1 (5 bases). In germline, CDR1 is MNHNY, CDR2 SVGAGI (reference sequence). V lost 6 bases and J lost 2, with 11 bases in between. This CDR3 contains 13 residues. For the CDR3, the DNA is TGTGCCAGCAGCACAGACAGTCCCTACGAGCAGTACTTC. It codes for CASSTDSPYEQYF.

Only a few counts were recorded for this clonotype. The rearrangement uses TRBV30 and TRBJ2-4; weak D call: TRBD2 (5 bases). The V gene's germline CDR1 is GTSNPN and CDR2 SVGIG (reference sequence). The CDR3 loop spans 13 amino acids. V lost 4 bases to trimming and J lost 8 bases, with 15 bases between them. CDR3 nucleotides: TGTGCCTGGACGGCGGGCGGCTGGGACATTCAGTACTTC. The encoded protein is CAWTAGGWDIQYF.

There are a few counts of this clonotype. The V call is TRBV10-2, the J call TRBJ2-5; a weak D match, TRBD1 (6 bases). This CDR3 region has 13 residues. Trimming stripped 8 bases from V and 1 base from J, with 11 bases between. The V gene's germline CDR1 is WSHSY and CDR2 SAAADI. The CDR3 reads CASLGALQETQYF. CDR3 in DNA: TGCGCCAGCCTGGGGGCCCTCCAAGAGACCCAGTACTTC.

This clonotype was found many times. The rearrangement links TRBV7-9 to TRBJ2-2, with D possibly being TRBD1 (6 bases). This CDR3 has 14 amino acids. CDR1 SEHNR and CDR2 FQNEAQ come from the germline V gene (reference sequence). V lost 5 bases to trimming and J lost 6 bases, with 13 bases between them. The CDR3 sequence: CASSRTEGAGELFF. CDR3 nucleotides: TGTGCCAGCAGCAGGACCGAGGGGGCCGGGGAGCTGTTTTTT.

This clonotype was detected a few times. CDR3 loop: CASSLKAGATDTQYF. The CDR3, as DNA: TGTGCCAGCAGCTTAAAAGCGGGAGCCACAGATACGCAGTATTTT. The gene calls are TRBV7-2 and TRBJ2-3, with TRBD2 identical over 8 bases. From germline, CDR1 is SGHTA and CDR2 FQGNSA. The CDR3 length is 15 residues. Trimming at V came to 2 bases and at J to 2 bases, leaving 3 bases not matched to a gene.

This clonotype was seen many times. CDR3 sequence: CASSTWRVSNEKLFF. The CDR3 DNA reads as TGTGCCAGCAGCACCTGGAGAGTCTCTAATGAAAAACTGTTTTTT. The chain joins TRBV7-9 to TRBJ1-4; D is unclear. The CDR3 spans 15 residues. The germline gives CDR1 SEHNR, CDR2 FQNEAQ (reference sequence). The germline V and J ends were trimmed by 5 bases and 3 bases, with 13 bases remaining between them.

The V call is TRBV24-1, the J call TRBJ1-1, with D hard to call. CDR1 KGHDR and CDR2 SFDVKD come from the germline V gene. The V end was cut by 0 bases, the J end by 1 base, with 8 bases between. There are 15 residues in the CDR3. CDR3 region: CATSDLGRPNTEAFF. In nucleotides, the CDR3 is TGTGCCACCAGTGATTTGGGACGCCCGAACACTGAAGCTTTCTTT.